The clone carrying this TCR beta chain has a handful of counts. The data stem from a study of molecular identifiers for immune sequencing clone quantification. On the study more broadly: Replicate experiments took RNA from roughly 20,000 or 100,000 naive CD8 cells, divided it five ways and sequenced four.

CDR3 size: 10 residues. Via MiXCR, TCRdb re-called the PCR reads, giving one row per CDR3 protein. The sample has under 800,000 distinct CDR3 sequences; about 25% are singletons. Construction of naive CD8 libraries employed about 17,000 to 1,100,000 sorted cells together with 10%, 30% or 50% RNA. The chain has TRBV21-1 and TRBJ1-6. TRBV21-1 is a documented pseudogene. The source is a human donor in good health. Some libraries in this study had Jurkat cell RNA spiked in. Input material: naive CD8+ T cells from blood, with Jurkat cell RNA spiked in. Subset given: FACS-sorted CD8+CD4-CCR7+CD45RA+ naive T cells. The CDR3 region has the DNA TGTGCCAGCAGGCGGACCGTCGGGCTCTTT. Translating gives CASRRTVGLF.